This T cell receptor beta chain came from a study of sequential checkpoint blockade in melanoma. In the study overall: Randomization was 1:1 between first-line nivolumab→ipilimumab and ipilimumab→nivolumab. Each arm's sequence ended with maintenance nivolumab.

Profiled with immunoSEQ multiplex PCR; TCRdb holds only in-frame clones, not every one. The table records fewer than 35,000 clones, 77% of them present only once. Noted treatment: randomized to nivolumab then ipilimumab (arm A) or the reverse (arm B). DNA-damaging chemotherapy had not been given to any patient beforehand. From thawed PBMCs, live CD3+CD8+ cells negative for CD19 and CD56 were sorted. V shed 2 bases and J 2 bases; nucleotides not matched to a gene: 1. The CDR3 has 15 amino acids. Per germline, CDR1 MNHEY and CDR2 SMNVEV (reference sequence). The chain joins TRBV27 to TRBJ2-1, with TRBD2 matching 9 bases. This TCR was sampled from a human donor with melanoma. The sequences come from CD8+ T cells sorted from blood (inferred from file names), collected from a patient given nivolumab and ipilimumab in sequence. The CDR3 spells CASSLAGGPYNEQFF. The CDR3 DNA reads TGTGCCAGCAGTTTAGCGGGAGGGCCCTACAATGAGCAGTTCTTC.